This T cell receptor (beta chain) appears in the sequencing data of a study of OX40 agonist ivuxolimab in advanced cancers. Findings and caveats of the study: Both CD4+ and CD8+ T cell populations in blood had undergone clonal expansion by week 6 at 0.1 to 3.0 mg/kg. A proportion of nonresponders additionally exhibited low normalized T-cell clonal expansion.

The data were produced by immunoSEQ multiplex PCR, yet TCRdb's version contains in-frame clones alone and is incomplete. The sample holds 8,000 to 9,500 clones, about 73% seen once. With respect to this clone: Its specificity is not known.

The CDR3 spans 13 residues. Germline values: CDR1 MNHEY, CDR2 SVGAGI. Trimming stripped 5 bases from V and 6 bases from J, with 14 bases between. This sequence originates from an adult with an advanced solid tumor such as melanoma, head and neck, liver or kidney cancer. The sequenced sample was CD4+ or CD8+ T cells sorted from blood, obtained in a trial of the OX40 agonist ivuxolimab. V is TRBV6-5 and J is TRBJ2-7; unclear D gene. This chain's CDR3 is CASSEENLGEQYF. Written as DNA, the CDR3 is TGTGCCAGCAGTGAAGAGAATTTGGGCGAGCAGTACTTC.